This passage covers 28 T cell receptor beta chains from one sample sequenced in a study of blood T cell repertoires in COVID-19 (dated by TCRdb to the early 2020s). The method behind the library was the immunoSEQ multiplex PCR assay. Sourced from immuneACCESS, this table was stored by TCRdb with only in-frame sequences that have V and J called. A share of the clones is absent; for the studies checked, an unresolved V gene accounts for under half, and the remainder has no known explanation. The sample table lists about 18,000 clones, roughly 91% of them with a count of one. 6% to 8% of the sample goes to the ten largest clones. The sequencing sample was made of peripheral blood. The receptors shown here come from a human donor in a cohort sampled during active COVID-19.

The genes are TRBV7-2 and TRBJ2-3; D may be TRBD2 (6 bases). This CDR3 contains 14 residues. Trimming shortened V by 6 bases and J by 8 bases, and 18 bases separated the two germline ends. The germline CDR1 and CDR2 sequences are SGHTA and FQGNSA. This chain's CDR3 is CASSPWDSSGTQYF. CDR3 sequence (DNA): TGTGCCAGCAGTCCCTGGGACTCCTCGGGTACGCAGTATTTT. Together with reference TRBV7-2 and TRBJ2-3, the CDR3 gives the full variable domain: GAGVSQSPSNKVTEKGKDVELRCDPISGHTALYWYRQSLGQGLEFLIYFQGNSAPDKSGLPSDRFSAERTGGSVSTLTIQRTQQEDSAVYLCASSPWDSSGTQYFGPGTRLTVL.

This chain links TRBV2 with TRBJ2-5, with 12 bases identical to TRBD1. Germline assignment: CDR1 SNHLY and CDR2 FYNNEI. The CDR3 contains 15 residues. The V and J ends lost 1 base and 5 bases, in that order; junction bases with no gene match: 2. In DNA, the CDR3 is TGTGCCAGCAGTGAAGAAGGGACAGGGGGCGAGACCCAGTACTTC. Translating it yields CASSEEGTGGETQYF.

A single count supports this clone. This rearrangement joins TRBV5-4 to TRBJ2-7; 10 bases are a match to TRBD1. V gave up 0 bases and J gave up 0 bases; unmatched junction bases: 0. CDR3 length: 15 residues. In germline, CDR1 is SGHNT, CDR2 YYREEE (reference sequence). The CDR3 DNA reads as TGTGCCAGCAGCTTGGGGACAGGGGGCTCCTACGAGCAGTACTTC. Residues: CASSLGTGGSYEQYF.

This chain uses TRBV19 with TRBJ1-4; 8 nucleotides align to TRBD1. Germline V gene sequence: CDR1 LNHDA, CDR2 SQIVND (reference sequence). The CDR3 contains 14 residues. Losses at the gene ends were 3 bases for V and 8 bases for J; bases not matched to a gene: 5. As DNA, the CDR3 is TGTGCCAGTAGTATGGACAGGGTGAAGGAAAAACTGTTTTTT. Its protein is CASSMDRVKEKLFF.

The chain carries TRBV15 and TRBJ1-1, with D unclear. CDR1 is LNHNV, CDR2 YYDKDF, per germline (reference sequence). Trimming shortened V by 1 base and J by 0 bases, and 9 bases separated the two germline ends. The CDR3 length is 15 residues. CDR3 sequence (DNA): TGTGCCACCAGCAGAGGTTTTCAAATGAACACTGAAGCTTTCTTT. Its translation is CATSRGFQMNTEAFF. The variable domain in full, completed from reference TRBV15 and TRBJ1-1, reads DAMVIQNPRYQVTQFGKPVTLSCSQTLNHNVMYWYQQKSSQAPKLLFHYYDKDFNNEADTPDNFQSRRPNTSFCFLDIRSPGLGDTAMYLCATSRGFQMNTEAFFGQGTRLTVV.

The chain recombines TRBV6-2 or TRBV6-3 with TRBJ2-1; TRBD2 matches 7 bases. The J segment lost 8 bases and the V segment lost 1 base, leaving 8 bases of the junction unmatched. CDR3 length: 15 amino acids. Looked up from germline, CDR1 is MNHEY and CDR2 is SVGEGT. As DNA, the CDR3 is TGTGCCAGCAGTTACTTTTCCGGGGGGAGAGATGAGCAGTTCTTC. Amino acids: CASSYFSGGRDEQFF.

This clone was found a few times. The rearrangement links TRBV6-2 or TRBV6-3 to TRBJ1-5, with D perhaps TRBD1 (5 bases). V gave up 4 bases and J gave up 6 bases, with 16 bases separating them. This CDR3 comprises 15 residues. CDR1 and CDR2 from the germline V gene are MNHEY and SVGEGT. The CDR3 spells CASSSGGGVVQPQHF. In nucleotides, the CDR3 is TGTGCCAGCAGTTCGGGTGGAGGGGTCGTTCAGCCCCAGCATTTT.

This clone appeared a single time. The rearrangement joins TRBV18 to TRBJ2-2; 9 positions agree with TRBD1. The CDR3 sequence is 15 residues long. The junction had 3 bases not matched to a gene; V was cut back by 2 bases and J by 5 bases. Germline CDR1 is KGHSH and CDR2 is LQKENI. The CDR3 reads CASSPIQGATGELFF. As DNA, the CDR3 is TGTGCCAGCTCACCAATACAGGGGGCAACCGGGGAGCTGTTTTTT.

The chain couples TRBV5-1 to TRBJ2-7; D remains ambiguous. From germline, CDR1 is SGHRS and CDR2 YFSETQ. The CDR3 has 13 amino acids. V gave up 4 bases and J gave up 3 bases, with 11 bases separating them. The DNA of the CDR3 is TGCGCCAGCAGCGTGGACGGTAGCTACGAGCAGTACTTC. Encoded protein: CASSVDGSYEQYF.

V and J are TRBV7-2 and TRBJ2-1, with 14 bases lining up with TRBD2. There are 17 residues in the CDR3. The V segment lost 1 base and the J segment 9 bases; nucleotides outside the gene matches: 8. The germline gives CDR1 SGHTA, CDR2 FQGNSA. CDR3 nucleotides: TGTGCCAGCAGCTTAGTTGGGACTAGCGGGAGAAGGGGTGAGCAGTTCTTC. Translating gives CASSLVGTSGRRGEQFF.

The chain is built from TRBV7-6 and TRBJ2-3; 10 nucleotides line up with TRBD2. Germline CDR1 reads SGHVS; CDR2 reads FNYEAQ. The CDR3 is 15 residues long. The V segment lost 3 bases and the J segment 4 bases; nucleotides outside the gene matches: 4. The CDR3, as DNA: TGTGCCAGCAGCTTCCAAGCGGGAGGGGCAGATACGCAGTATTTT. Protein: CASSFQAGGADTQYF.

The V call is TRBV4-3, the J call TRBJ2-7, with D possibly TRBD1 on 6 matching bases. The germline CDR1 and CDR2 sequences are LGHNA and YSLEER. This CDR3 has 15 amino acids. The V gene lost 4 bases and the J gene lost 2 bases, with 15 bases spanning the gap. CDR3 nucleotides: TGCGCCAGCAGCCGAGATCTGCAGGGGCCCTACGAGCAGTACTTC. As protein: CASSRDLQGPYEQYF.

The chain links TRBV7-2 to TRBJ1-4; D is possibly TRBD1 (6 bases). With 0 bases removed from V and 4 bases from J, the gap between germline ends came to 12 bases. This CDR3 has 16 amino acids. Germline values: CDR1 SGHTA, CDR2 FQGNSA. CDR3 loop: CASSLAGGASNEKLFF. The CDR3 bases are TGTGCCAGCAGCTTAGCGGGGGGGGCAAGTAATGAAAAACTGTTTTTT.

This clone was observed a single time. The V gene is TRBV11-2, the J gene TRBJ1-1; tentative D call: TRBD1 (6 bases). The V and J ends lost 8 bases and 6 bases respectively, with 16 bases between them. CDR3 length equals 13 residues. Germline V CDR1 and CDR2: SGHAT, FQNNGV. The CDR3 DNA is TGTGCCAGCGGGGGCGGGCCGTTGGCTGAAGCTTTCTTT. Encoded protein: CASGGGPLAEAFF. The full variable domain, rest sourced from reference TRBV11-2 and TRBJ1-1, is EAGVAQSPRYKIIEKRQSVAFWCNPISGHATLYWYQQILGQGPKLLIQFQNNGVVDDSQLPKDRFSAERLKGVDSTLKIQPAKLEDSAVYLCASGGGPLAEAFFGQGTRLTVV.

V gene TRBV2 combines with J gene TRBJ2-7, with 12 bases identical to TRBD1. The germline V gene encodes CDR1 SNHLY and CDR2 FYNNEI. Trimming cost V 10 bases and J 7 bases; bases outside gene matches: 11. This CDR3 is built from 14 residues. The CDR3 DNA sequence: TGTGCCACCAAGTGGGGACAGGGGGCCGGGGAGCAGTACTTC. Translated, it gives CATKWGQGAGEQYF.

V and J are TRBV30 and TRBJ1-6, with TRBD1 matching over 10 bases. V was pared by 6 bases and J by 11 bases, with 10 bases of the junction left unmatched. The germline V gene has CDR1 GTSNPN and CDR2 SVGIG (reference sequence). CDR3 length: 14 amino acids. The CDR3 loop reads CACGGQGNLAPLHF. In DNA, the CDR3 is TGTGCCTGCGGGGGACAGGGGAATTTGGCACCCCTCCACTTT.

This chain joins TRBV28 and TRBJ1-2; D is unclear. V was trimmed by 3 bases and J by 4 bases, leaving 6 bases between them. CDR3 length: 12 residues. The V gene's germline CDR1 is MDHEN and CDR2 SYDVKM. CDR3 amino acids: CASSFGSYGYTF. The CDR3, as DNA: TGTGCCAGCAGTTTCGGGTCCTATGGCTACACCTTC.

This clone was observed once. The CDR3 coding sequence is TGTGCCAGCACCGCCGGGGGGGCCTATGGCTACACCTTC. This gives the protein CASTAGGAYGYTF. The J gene is TRBJ1-2, the V gene TRBV6-5; weak D call: TRBD1 (6 bases). V was pared by 7 bases and J by 4 bases, with 13 bases between. In germline, CDR1 is MNHEY, CDR2 SVGAGI. The CDR3 covers 13 residues.

The V call is TRBV30, the J call TRBJ1-2; TRBD1 matches at 7 bases. The CDR3 runs to 13 residues. CDR1 and CDR2 from the germline V gene are GTSNPN and SVGIG (reference sequence). Losses at the gene ends were 4 bases for V and 7 bases for J; bases not matched to a gene: 9. CDR3 sequence (DNA): TGTGCCTGGAACAGCAGGGGGACGGGTGGCTACACCTTC. It translates to CAWNSRGTGGYTF.

The CDR3 sequence: CAWRSPSGRLSYEQYF. CDR3 DNA: TGTGCCTGGAGGTCCCCTAGCGGGAGGCTTTCCTACGAGCAGTACTTC. V and J are TRBV30 and TRBJ2-7; 11 positions match TRBD2. Trimming removed 3 bases from V and 1 base from J; junction bases left unmatched: 8. The CDR3 extends over 16 amino acids. CDR1 is GTSNPN, CDR2 SVGIG, per germline (reference sequence).

V usage is TRBV7-2 and J usage is TRBJ2-7, with 8 bases fitting TRBD2. The V gene end was trimmed by 7 bases and the J gene end by 5 bases; junction bases not matched to a gene: 16. The CDR3 runs to 16 residues. Germline loops: CDR1 SGHTA, CDR2 FQGNSA. The CDR3 reads CASKTAGGASAHEQYF. The CDR3 coding sequence is TGTGCCAGCAAAACCGCCGGGGGGGCTAGCGCCCACGAGCAGTACTTC.

This clone has just a few counts. This sequence joins TRBV7-2 and TRBJ2-7, with TRBD2 as a possible D gene (5 bases). The length of the CDR3 is 13 residues. In germline, CDR1 is SGHTA, CDR2 FQGNSA. Trimming removed 5 bases from V and 7 bases from J, with 15 bases in between. In DNA, the CDR3 is TGTGCCAGCAGCCGTCCGGGCTCGGGGGAGCAGTACTTC. Its translation is CASSRPGSGEQYF.

This clone occurred once. The rearrangement links TRBV5-1 to TRBJ1-3; D call uncertain. Per germline, CDR1 SGHRS and CDR2 YFSETQ. Trimming took 0 bases from V and 9 from J, leaving 7 bases between them. The CDR3 runs to 12 residues. CDR3 DNA sequence: TGCGCCAGCAGCTTGGATCGGGTCACCATATATTTT. This encodes CASSLDRVTIYF. The whole variable domain, remainder taken from reference TRBV5-1 and TRBJ1-3, is KAGVTQTPRYLIKTRGQQVTLSCSPISGHRSVSWYQQTPGQGLQFLFEYFSETQRNKGNFPGRFSGRQFSNSRSEMNVSTLELGDSALYLCASSLDRVTIYFGEGSWLTVV.

This chain joins TRBV11-2 and TRBJ2-3; D possibly corresponds to TRBD2 (5 bases). The V end was cut by 2 bases, the J end by 4 bases, with 19 bases between. The germline V gene has CDR1 SGHAT and CDR2 FQNNGV. This CDR3 spans 17 amino acids. In nucleotides, the CDR3 is TGTGCCAGCAGCTTAACCCCTCCTACTAGTTCCGCAGATACGCAGTATTTT. It translates to CASSLTPPTSSADTQYF.

The V call is TRBV19, the J call TRBJ1-3; 9 positions agree with TRBD1. In germline, CDR1 is LNHDA, CDR2 SQIVND (reference sequence). The CDR3 totals 13 residues. Losses at the gene ends were 11 bases for V and 3 bases for J; bases not matched to a gene: 5. CDR3 sequence reads: CAAGTGIGNTIYF. The CDR3 DNA sequence: TGTGCCGCCGGGACAGGGATTGGAAACACCATATATTTT.

This chain connects TRBV5-1 to TRBJ1-2, with D possibly matching TRBD1 (5 bases). Trimming cost V 6 bases and J 4 bases, with 16 bases left between them. Germline V CDR1 and CDR2: SGHRS, YFSETQ. The CDR3 is 14 residues long. CDR3 nucleotides: TGCGCCAGCACCACCCGGGGGGGTCTCTATGGCTACACCTTC. Protein sequence: CASTTRGGLYGYTF.

CDR3 sequence reads: CASSLRGQGGNQPQHF. CDR3 in DNA: TGTGCCAGCTCGTTGCGGGGACAGGGAGGTAATCAGCCCCAGCATTTT. The chain has TRBV18 and TRBJ1-5; the match to TRBD1 covers 9 bases. This CDR3 contains 16 residues. V was pared by 6 bases and J by 4 bases, with 10 bases of the junction left unmatched. CDR1 is KGHSH and CDR2 is LQKENI in the germline V gene.

The CDR3 bases are TGTGCCACCACGCAATTACAGGGATGGAATCAGCCCCAGCATTTT. Translated, it gives CATTQLQGWNQPQHF. The chain recombines TRBV6-6 with TRBJ1-5; perhaps TRBD1 as D (6 bases). From germline, CDR1 is MNHNY and CDR2 SVGAGI (reference sequence). The CDR3 is made up of 15 amino acids. Deletions cut 10 bases from V and 4 bases from J, with 20 bases between.